This TCR beta chain stems from a study of T cells in localized non-small cell lung cancer. Study results and caveats: Greater blood T cell density accompanied longer overall survival. Of the top 100 tumor clones, median roughly 55 were in adjacent lung, more than 25 among its top 100. Uninvolved adjacent lung had more T cell clonality than any other tissue, topping tumor.

There are a few counts of this clone. The antigen is not known. The germline CDR1 and CDR2 sequences are WNHNN and SYGVQD (reference sequence). This CDR3 contains 13 residues. Between the trimmed V and J ends, which lost 4 bases and 4 bases, there was a span of 11 bases. Only in-frame clones appear in the TCRdb table, and some are missing; sequencing was by immunoSEQ multiplex PCR. This sample has under 150,000 clones, with around 90% found just once. The sequence was obtained from a female donor over 55 with stage I lung adenocarcinoma. The material sequenced was peripheral blood, taken before any cancer treatment. The chain links TRBV10-1 to TRBJ2-7, with D unclear. The CDR3 DNA reads TGCGCCAGCAGTGCTGAGAGTGGTTACGAGCAGTACTTC. Translating it yields CASSAESGYEQYF.